This TCR beta chain originates from a study of blood T cell dynamics during melanoma immunotherapy. This table comes from immunoSEQ multiplex PCR, and its TCRdb copy is limited to in-frame clones, with some not included. The sample carries 12,000 or so clones, roughly 90% recorded once. Indicated time point: week 3, after first cycle of checkpoint inhibitor. The CDR3 is 14 residues long. V dropped 4 bases and J dropped 7; count of bases not matched to a gene: 3. Per the germline V gene, CDR1 is MDHEN and CDR2 is SYDVKM. This chain uses TRBV28 with TRBJ2-1; TRBD1 matches 11 bases. The sample consisted of blood, taken from a patient treated with checkpoint blockade. The clonotype originates from a human donor with melanoma. The CDR3 DNA reads as TGTGCCAGCAGTTGGGACAGGGGGAGGAATGAGCAGTTCTTC. Protein product: CASSWDRGRNEQFF.